This T cell receptor (beta chain) was captured by sequencing in a study of blood T cell repertoires in COVID-19. On the study more broadly: Spain, Italy and the United States supplied samples that represented acute and convalescent COVID-19. In each case, the material was cDNA or gDNA derived from T cells, B-cell-depleted T cells, or PBMCs.

Assay used: immunoSEQ multiplex PCR; TCRdb lists only in-frame clones, some missing. The repertoire holds 65,000 to 90,000 clones, with 82% as singletons. This clone was detected only once. CDR1 SGHTA and CDR2 FQGNSA come from the germline V gene. V shed 5 bases, J shed 4 bases, and the junction held 12 bases outside the gene matches. The CDR3 is 16 residues long. This receptor was identified in an older woman with acute or convalescent COVID-19. The V call is TRBV7-2, the J call TRBJ2-5, with 8 bases that match TRBD1. The sequencing sample was made of peripheral blood. DNA of the CDR3: TGTGCCAGCAGCCCCCGGGTCAGGGGGCAAGGAGAGACCCAGTACTTC. Its protein product is CASSPRVRGQGETQYF.